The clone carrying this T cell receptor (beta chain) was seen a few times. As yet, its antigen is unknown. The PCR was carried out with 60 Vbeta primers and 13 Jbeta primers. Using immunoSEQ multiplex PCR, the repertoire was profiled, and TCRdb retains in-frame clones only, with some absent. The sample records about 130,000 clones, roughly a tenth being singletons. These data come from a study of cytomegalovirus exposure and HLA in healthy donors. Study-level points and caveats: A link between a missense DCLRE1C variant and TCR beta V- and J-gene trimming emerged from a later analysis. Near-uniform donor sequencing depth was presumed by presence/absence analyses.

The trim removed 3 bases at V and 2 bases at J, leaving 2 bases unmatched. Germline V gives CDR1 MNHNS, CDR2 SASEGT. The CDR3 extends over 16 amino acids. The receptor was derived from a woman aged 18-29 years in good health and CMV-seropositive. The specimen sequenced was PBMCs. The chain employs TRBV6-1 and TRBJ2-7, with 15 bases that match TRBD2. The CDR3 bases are TGTGCCAGCAGTGAGGGGACTAGCGGGAGGACCTACGAGCAGTACTTC. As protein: CASSEGTSGRTYEQYF.